The 9 T cell receptor beta chains listed next were all sequenced from one sample in a study of shared clonotypes between healthy human individuals. Sequenced by immunoSEQ multiplex PCR; TCRdb stores in-frame clones only, minus some. The table has approximately 1.5 million clones, about 98% seen once. The sample comprised naive CD4+ T cells sorted from blood. This sample's subset: CD45RA+ positively selected. These receptors came from a young man in good health.

This chain connects TRBV20-1 to TRBJ1-2; D gene unclear. The CDR3 consists of 11 residues. Trimming removed 3 bases at V and 8 bases at J, with 10 bases between. Germline V gives CDR1 DFQATT, CDR2 SNEGSKA (reference sequence). CDR3 nucleotides: TGCAGTGCTAGTTACAGCTCCGGCTACACCTTC. This gives the protein CSASYSSGYTF.

This chain connects TRBV6-5 to TRBJ2-5; D not certain. This CDR3 has 12 amino acids. Per the germline V gene, CDR1 is MNHEY and CDR2 is SVGAGI. V was trimmed by 6 bases and J by 5 bases, leaving 10 bases between them. The CDR3 DNA sequence: TGTGCCAGCAGCTACGTAGGGGAGACCCAGTACTTC. It yields the protein CASSYVGETQYF.

This clone came up once. V gene TRBV28 combines with J gene TRBJ2-1; perhaps D is TRBD1 or TRBD2 (5 bases each). The CDR3 is 15 residues long. CDR1 and CDR2 (germline): MDHEN, SYDVKM. V was clipped by 4 bases and J by 6 bases, with 16 bases between them. Written as DNA, the CDR3 is TGTGCCAGCAGTTCCGCGTGGGGGATCGTCAATGAGCAGTTCTTC. This translates into CASSSAWGIVNEQFF. Combining the CDR3 with reference TRBV28 and TRBJ2-1 gives the whole variable domain DVKVTQSSRYLVKRTGEKVFLECVQDMDHENMFWYRQDPGLGLRLIYFSYDVKMKEKGDIPEGYSVSREKKERFSLILESASTNQTSMYLCASSSAWGIVNEQFFGPGTRLTVL.

This clone was seen a single time. The V and J genes are TRBV15 and TRBJ1-5; D call uncertain. V shed 6 bases and J shed 3 bases, with 15 bases lying between them. Germline V gives CDR1 LNHNV, CDR2 YYDKDF (reference sequence). This CDR3 has 15 residues. The CDR3 sequence: CATSESGRNNQPQHF. The CDR3 bases are TGTGCCACCAGTGAAAGCGGCAGAAACAATCAGCCCCAGCATTTT.

V and J are TRBV10-1 and TRBJ2-7; D is tentatively TRBD1 or TRBD2 (7 bases each). CDR3 length: 15 amino acids. V lost 4 bases, J lost 4 bases, and 17 bases lay in between. Germline V gives CDR1 WNHNN, CDR2 SYGVQD (reference sequence). The CDR3: CASSGQGLLGYEQYF. DNA for the CDR3: TGCGCCAGCAGTGGACAGGGACTACTCGGGTACGAGCAGTACTTC.

As regards this clone: The identical CDR3 is also encoded by other nucleotide sequences in the sample. The V gene is TRBV5-1, the J gene TRBJ2-1; TRBD2 matches at 7 bases. Germline CDR1 is SGHRS and CDR2 is YFSETQ. The CDR3 covers 15 residues. The J segment lost 2 bases and the V segment lost 0 bases, leaving 2 bases of the junction unmatched. The CDR3 sequence: CASSLGLAAYNEQFF. CDR3 sequence (DNA): TGCGCCAGCAGCTTGGGGCTAGCGGCCTACAATGAGCAGTTCTTC.

This chain joins TRBV9 and TRBJ2-6; unclear D gene. Germline lookup yields CDR1 SGDLS and CDR2 YYNGEE. Trimming shortened V by 2 bases and J by 1 base, and 10 bases separated the two germline ends. This CDR3 has 16 amino acids. The CDR3 loop is CASSVDSRSGANVLTF. DNA for the CDR3: TGTGCCAGCAGCGTTGATAGCAGATCTGGGGCCAACGTCCTGACTTTC.

Concerning this clone itself: The sample carries other DNA sequences with the same CDR3. The chain employs TRBV9 and TRBJ2-7; D is unresolved. Between the trimmed V and J ends, which lost 0 bases and 0 bases, there was a span of 7 bases. The CDR3 length is 14 residues. The germline V gene encodes CDR1 SGDLS and CDR2 YYNGEE. CDR3 sequence (DNA): TGTGCCAGCAGCGTAGTTGGTAGCTCCTACGAGCAGTACTTC. It specifies CASSVVGSSYEQYF.

This clone has a single count. The chain uses TRBV27 and TRBJ2-7; D gene unclear. This CDR3 spans 14 amino acids. V was cut by 5 bases and J by 6 bases, with 17 bases left in between. Germline values: CDR1 MNHEY, CDR2 SMNVEV (reference sequence). Here the CDR3 DNA reads TGTGCCAGCAGTAGGAGCAGGCTCTTCCCCGAGCAGTACTTC. Protein sequence: CASSRSRLFPEQYF.